Each of the 26 T cell receptor beta chains below was sequenced from the same sample in a study of cytomegalovirus exposure and HLA in healthy donors. PCR involved 60 Vbeta and 13 Jbeta primers. Clones were read by immunoSEQ multiplex PCR, and TCRdb kept only the in-frame ones, dropping some. Of fewer than 150,000 clones listed, nearly 80% are singletons. The sequencing sample was made of PBMCs. The receptor set was obtained from a man younger than 40 in good health and CMV-seronegative.

The rearrangement uses TRBV30 and TRBJ2-5; 8 nucleotides line up with TRBD1. The last part of the DNA fits TRBJ2-7 better; the J call may be wrong. CDR3 size: 15 residues. The germline CDR1 and CDR2 sequences are GTSNPN and SVGIG (reference sequence). DNA for the CDR3: TGTGCCTGGAGTGTAGGGACAGGCTCGATCTACGAGCAGTACTTC. Residues: CAWSVGTGSIYEQYF.

This sequence joins TRBV15 and TRBJ2-5; tentatively, D is TRBD2 (6 bases). The CDR3 extends over 16 amino acids. With 4 bases removed from V and 5 bases from J, the gap between germline ends came to 20 bases. Per the germline V gene, CDR1 is LNHNV and CDR2 is YYDKDF (reference sequence). CDR3 DNA: TGTGCCACCAGCACCCGTCGGACTCTTGGAGGGGAGACCCAGTACTTC. It yields the protein CATSTRRTLGGETQYF. Together with reference TRBV15 and TRBJ2-5, the CDR3 gives the full variable domain: DAMVIQNPRYQVTQFGKPVTLSCSQTLNHNVMYWYQQKSSQAPKLLFHYYDKDFNNEADTPDNFQSRRPNTSFCFLDIRSPGLGDTAMYLCATSTRRTLGGETQYFGPGTRLLVL.

The gene calls are TRBV28 and TRBJ2-7, with D perhaps matching TRBD1 (6 bases). The CDR3 is 13 residues long. Per germline, CDR1 MDHEN and CDR2 SYDVKM. V lost 6 bases, J lost 4 bases, and 13 bases lay in between. This chain's CDR3 is CASRTGVLYEQYF. CDR3 nucleotide sequence: TGTGCCAGCAGGACAGGTGTTTTGTACGAGCAGTACTTC. Full variable domain (outside the CDR3, taken from reference TRBV28 and TRBJ2-7): DVKVTQSSRYLVKRTGEKVFLECVQDMDHENMFWYRQDPGLGLRLIYFSYDVKMKEKGDIPEGYSVSREKKERFSLILESASTNQTSMYLCASRTGVLYEQYFGPGTRLTVT.

The chain joins TRBV19 to TRBJ2-1; 11 nucleotides agree with TRBD2. CDR3 length: 15 residues. V gave up 5 bases and J gave up 7 bases; unmatched junction bases: 7. Per germline, CDR1 LNHDA and CDR2 SQIVND (reference sequence). The CDR3: CASSVLAGGPNEQFF. As DNA, the CDR3 is TGTGCCAGTAGTGTATTAGCGGGAGGGCCGAATGAGCAGTTCTTC.

This chain connects TRBV7-9 to TRBJ1-2; no firm D call. CDR3 length equals 15 residues. The V and J ends lost 6 bases and 5 bases respectively, with 19 bases between them. Germline V lookup: CDR1 SEHNR, CDR2 FQNEAQ (reference sequence). The CDR3, as DNA: TGTGCCAGCAGGGGTGTTGCAGGCTTAACGTATGGCTACACCTTC. It is translated as CASRGVAGLTYGYTF. The full variable domain, in which reference TRBV7-9 and TRBJ1-2 provide the parts outside the CDR3, is DTGVSQNPRHKITKRGQNVTFRCDPISEHNRLYWYRQTLGQGPEFLTYFQNEAQLEKSRLLSDRFSAERPKGSFSTLEIQRTEQGDSAMYLCASRGVAGLTYGYTFGSGTRLTVV.

The rearrangement joins TRBV11-3 to TRBJ2-7; TRBD1 matches at 10 bases. In germline, CDR1 is SGHNT, CDR2 YENEEA. V trimming: 2 bases; J trimming: 3 bases; junction bases outside the gene matches: 4. The CDR3 is made up of 15 amino acids. The CDR3 reads CASSLLDRGIYEQYF. CDR3 in DNA: TGTGCCAGCAGCTTATTGGACAGGGGGATCTACGAGCAGTACTTC. Combining the CDR3 with reference TRBV11-3 and TRBJ2-7 gives the whole variable domain EAGVVQSPRYKIIEKKQPVAFWCNPISGHNTLYWYLQNLGQGPELLIRYENEEAVDDSQLPKDRFSAERLKGVDSTLKIQPAELGDSAVYLCASSLLDRGIYEQYFGPGTRLTVT.

In this sample, this clone turned up a few times. The CDR3 bases are TGTGCCAGCAGCTCCCCGGACAGATATTCTGGGGCCAACGTCCTGACTTTC. Translating it yields CASSSPDRYSGANVLTF. The chain couples TRBV7-9 to TRBJ2-6, with a possible D match to TRBD1 (6 bases). Germline V gene data show CDR1 as SEHNR and CDR2 as FQNEAQ (reference sequence). The CDR3 extends over 17 amino acids. The V gene lost 4 bases and the J gene lost 1 base, with 14 bases spanning the gap.

This clone was seen a single time. V gene TRBV28 combines with J gene TRBJ1-2, with D uncertain. The CDR3 is 13 residues long. The V end was cut by 8 bases, the J end by 1 base, with 11 bases between. In germline, CDR1 is MDHEN, CDR2 SYDVKM. Here the CDR3 DNA reads TGTGCCAGCCAACCAACAGATAACTATGGCTACACCTTC. Its translation is CASQPTDNYGYTF.

The sample holds one count of this clone. The chain recombines TRBV5-4 with TRBJ2-5, with 7 nucleotides matching TRBD1. J lost 3 bases, V lost 0 bases, and 5 bases had no gene match. CDR3 length: 15 amino acids. Germline loops: CDR1 SGHNT, CDR2 YYREEE (reference sequence). This chain's CDR3 is CASSLGGTVKETQYF. The CDR3 DNA follows: TGTGCCAGCAGCTTGGGGGGGACAGTTAAAGAGACCCAGTACTTC.

The rearrangement links TRBV5-1 to TRBJ2-7, with 10 bases fitting TRBD1. V gave up 1 base and J gave up 2 bases; unmatched junction bases: 3. The CDR3 runs to 15 residues. CDR1 and CDR2 from the germline V gene are SGHRS and YFSETQ. CDR3: CASSLTDRGTYEQYF. The CDR3 coding sequence is TGCGCCAGCAGCTTGACGGACAGGGGGACCTACGAGCAGTACTTC.

This chain uses TRBV29-1 with TRBJ2-7; TRBD1 agrees at 10 bases. CDR1 is SQVTM, CDR2 ANQGSEA, per germline. The CDR3 has 12 residues. J gave up 5 bases and V 3 bases, and 1 base lay outside the gene matches. CDR3 bases: TGCAGCGTTGAGGGACAGGGGAACGAGCAGTACTTC. Its translation: CSVEGQGNEQYF.

This clone was seen once. The V and J genes are TRBV7-2 and TRBJ2-3; the D is unclear. In germline, CDR1 is SGHTA, CDR2 FQGNSA. Deletions cut 3 bases from V and 5 bases from J, with 6 bases between. The CDR3 runs 12 residues. CDR3 sequence: CASSLARDTQYF. CDR3 nucleotide sequence: TGTGCCAGCAGCTTGGCAAGAGATACGCAGTATTTT. The full variable domain, with the rest looked up from reference TRBV7-2 and TRBJ2-3, is GAGVSQSPSNKVTEKGKDVELRCDPISGHTALYWYRQSLGQGLEFLIYFQGNSAPDKSGLPSDRFSAERTGGSVSTLTIQRTQQEDSAVYLCASSLARDTQYFGPGTRLTVL.

The rearrangement joins TRBV6-5 to TRBJ2-7, with D possibly TRBD1 on 5 matching bases. The germline CDR1 and CDR2 sequences are MNHEY and SVGAGI. The CDR3 totals 15 residues. Trimming took off 6 bases at V and 2 bases at J, with 17 bases between the two ends. CDR3 amino acids: CASSLGHLSPYEQYF. As DNA, the CDR3 is TGTGCCAGCAGCCTTGGACACCTTAGCCCCTACGAGCAGTACTTC.

This clone came up a few times. This CDR3 is CASSFGLSRSTDTQYF. The CDR3 DNA sequence: TGTGCCAGCAGTTTCGGACTAAGCCGTTCTACAGATACGCAGTATTTT. The chain couples TRBV28 to TRBJ2-3, with D possibly TRBD2 on 6 matching bases. The CDR3 has 16 amino acids. V was shortened by 3 bases and J by 3 bases, with 16 bases between the two germline ends. Germline loops: CDR1 MDHEN, CDR2 SYDVKM.

The J gene is TRBJ2-5, the V gene TRBV2; no clear D. The CDR3 has 13 residues. The V and J ends lost 7 bases and 1 base respectively, with 10 bases between them. Per germline, CDR1 SNHLY and CDR2 FYNNEI. Here the CDR3 reads CASTPVPQETQYF. CDR3 sequence (DNA): TGTGCCAGCACCCCGGTGCCCCAAGAGACCCAGTACTTC.

This clone was counted a few times. V and J are TRBV6-6 and TRBJ1-1; D is unresolved. Trimming shortened V by 2 bases and J by 7 bases, and 11 bases separated the two germline ends. From germline, CDR1 is MNHNY and CDR2 SVGAGI (reference sequence). This CDR3 region has 13 residues. CDR3 nucleotide sequence: TGTGCCAGCAGTTACACTAGGACGTATGAAGCTTTCTTT. Translated, it gives CASSYTRTYEAFF.

The rearrangement links TRBV7-6 to TRBJ2-2; D is ambiguous. The germline V gene has CDR1 SGHVS and CDR2 FNYEAQ. V lost 1 base to trimming and J lost 1 base, with 10 bases between them. This CDR3 has 16 residues. CDR3 amino acids: CASSLVESGNTGELFF. The CDR3 DNA reads as TGTGCCAGCAGCTTAGTGGAGTCGGGGAACACCGGGGAGCTGTTTTTT.

This chain joins TRBV9 and TRBJ2-5, with TRBD2 matching over 11 bases. The CDR3 sequence is 15 residues long. Germline values: CDR1 SGDLS, CDR2 YYNGEE. Trimming removed 4 bases from V and 4 bases from J; junction bases left unmatched: 6. The CDR3 protein is CASSSRLAGLETQYF. The CDR3 nucleotides read TGTGCCAGCAGCTCCCGACTAGCGGGATTAGAGACCCAGTACTTC.

V is TRBV29-1 and J is TRBJ2-7, with a tentative D call TRBD2 (5 bases). This CDR3 has 14 residues. V gave up 5 bases and J gave up 2 bases, with 16 bases separating them. In germline, CDR1 is SQVTM, CDR2 ANQGSEA. CDR3 amino acids: CSVSDGVRTYEQYF. The CDR3 bases are TGCAGCGTTTCGGACGGGGTTAGGACCTACGAGCAGTACTTC.

This chain connects TRBV6-4 to TRBJ2-1; D might be TRBD2 (6 bases). Germline assignment: CDR1 MRHNA and CDR2 SNTAGT. CDR3 length equals 13 residues. V lost 2 bases and J 10 bases, leaving 12 bases between the germline ends. Here the CDR3 DNA reads TGTGCCAGCAGTGACGGGAGGAGTCGAGAGCAGTTCTTC. It encodes CASSDGRSREQFF.

V and J are TRBV28 and TRBJ1-5, with 10 bases fitting TRBD1. The germline V gene encodes CDR1 MDHEN and CDR2 SYDVKM. The V segment lost 3 bases and the J segment 6 bases; nucleotides outside the gene matches: 2. This CDR3 is 14 amino acids long. The CDR3 coding sequence is TGTGCCAGCAGTTTTTGGGACAGGGGTCAGCCCCAGCATTTT. Residues: CASSFWDRGQPQHF.

J is TRBJ2-7 and V is TRBV27; possibly TRBD2 for D (6 bases). The CDR3 is 15 residues long. Per germline, CDR1 MNHEY and CDR2 SMNVEV (reference sequence). Trimming removed 7 bases from V and 3 bases from J, with 19 bases in between. CDR3 sequence (DNA): TGTGCCAGCAAACTAGCCAGTGTTGGCTACTACGAGCAGTACTTC. Translation: CASKLASVGYYEQYF.

The chain links TRBV9 to TRBJ1-4; TRBD1 matches at 9 bases. CDR1 SGDLS and CDR2 YYNGEE come from the germline V gene. The V segment lost 4 bases and the J segment 7 bases; nucleotides outside the gene matches: 5. The CDR3 length is 14 residues. The CDR3 loop reads CASSSWDRVEKLFF. CDR3 DNA: TGTGCCAGCAGCTCCTGGGACAGGGTTGAAAAACTGTTTTTT.

The CDR3 region has the DNA TGTGCCAGCTCACCGGGTTTCGGGTCGACCGGGGAGCTGTTTTTT. It translates to CASSPGFGSTGELFF. The rearrangement links TRBV18 to TRBJ2-2; no definite D call. The CDR3 runs 15 residues. Germline V gives CDR1 KGHSH, CDR2 LQKENI. The V end was cut by 3 bases, the J end by 5 bases, with 13 bases between.

This chain joins TRBV7-2 and TRBJ2-7; the D is unclear. The CDR3 contains 16 residues. V lost 1 base and J 2 bases, leaving 15 bases between the germline ends. The germline V gene has CDR1 SGHTA and CDR2 FQGNSA. The CDR3: CASSLGESAPPYEQYF. CDR3 nucleotide sequence: TGTGCCAGCAGCTTAGGTGAAAGCGCCCCCCCCTACGAGCAGTACTTC.

This chain links TRBV5-1 with TRBJ2-2; D possibly corresponds to TRBD1 (5 bases). V shed 2 bases and J shed 7 bases, with 9 bases lying between them. Germline V gene sequence: CDR1 SGHRS, CDR2 YFSETQ. The CDR3 extends over 13 amino acids. The CDR3 nucleotides read TGCGCCAGCAGCTTATGGCAGGGCGGGGAGCTGTTTTTT. Translating it yields CASSLWQGGELFF.